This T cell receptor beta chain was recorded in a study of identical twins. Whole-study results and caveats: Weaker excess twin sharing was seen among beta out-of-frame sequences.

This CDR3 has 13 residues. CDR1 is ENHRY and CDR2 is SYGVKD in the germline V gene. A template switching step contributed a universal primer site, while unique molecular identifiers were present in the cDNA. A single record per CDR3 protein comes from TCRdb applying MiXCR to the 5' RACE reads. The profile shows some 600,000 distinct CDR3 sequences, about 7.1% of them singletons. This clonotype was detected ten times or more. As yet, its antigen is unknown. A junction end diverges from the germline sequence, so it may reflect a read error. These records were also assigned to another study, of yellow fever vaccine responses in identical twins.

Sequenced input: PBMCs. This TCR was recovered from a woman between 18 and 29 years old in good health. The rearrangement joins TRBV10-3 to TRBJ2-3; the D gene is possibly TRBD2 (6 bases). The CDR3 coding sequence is TGTGCCACCAGTAGCGGAATCACAGATACGCAGTATTTT. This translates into CATSSGITDTQYF.